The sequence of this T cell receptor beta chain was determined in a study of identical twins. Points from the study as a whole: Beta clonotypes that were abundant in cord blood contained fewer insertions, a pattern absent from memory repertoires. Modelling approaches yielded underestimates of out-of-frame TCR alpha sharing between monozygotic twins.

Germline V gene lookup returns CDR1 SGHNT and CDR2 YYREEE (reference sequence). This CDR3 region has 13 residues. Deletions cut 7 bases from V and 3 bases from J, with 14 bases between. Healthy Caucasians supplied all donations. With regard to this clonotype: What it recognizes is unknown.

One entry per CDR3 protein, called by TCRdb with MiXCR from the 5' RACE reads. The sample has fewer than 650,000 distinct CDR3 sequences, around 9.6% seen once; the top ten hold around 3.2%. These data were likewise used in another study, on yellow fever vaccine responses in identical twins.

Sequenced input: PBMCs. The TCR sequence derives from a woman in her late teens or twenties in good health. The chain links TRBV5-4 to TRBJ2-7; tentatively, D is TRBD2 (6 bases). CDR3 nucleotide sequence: TGTGCCAGCGGCCCTGGACTACTCTACGAGCAGTACTTC. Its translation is CASGPGLLYEQYF.